Listed below are T cell receptor beta chains from one sample, sequenced in a study of T-cell reconstitution after alpha-beta-depleted transplantation in children. TCRdb fed the PCR reads into MiXCR, producing one record per CDR3 protein. The repertoire includes 400,000 to 450,000 distinct CDR3 sequences, roughly two fifths of them detected once, and approximately 25% sits in the top ten. This specimen consisted of PBMCs, obtained before TCRalphabeta/CD19-depleted stem cell transplant. The receptors originated from a girl between 2 and 10 years old with aplastic anemia, due to receive a stem cell transplant. Each CDR3 is given with its conserved first and last residue. The order of the fields is J gene, D gene, V gene, clone size, CDR3 DNA, CDR3 protein. A D gene is named only where the DNA matches it firmly. The size entry is marked missing in some rows and otherwise reads once, few, many or a size class.

TRBJ2-7 | TRBD2 | TRBV20-1 | many | TGCAGTATATTCACGACTAGCGGAGGCTACGAGCAGTACTTC | CSIFTTSGGYEQYF
TRBJ2-1 | TRBD2 | TRBV6-1 | NA | TGTGCCAGCAGTGAGTCAAGAGCGGGAGCTCCAAGTGAGCAGTTCTTC | CASSESRAGAPSEQFF
TRBJ2-2 | NA | TRBV20-1 | NA | TGCAGTGCTCTCTCTATCCGGGAGACCGGGGAGCTGTTTTTT | CSALSIRETGELFF
TRBJ2-7 | NA | TRBV28 | few | TGTGCCAGCAGTTTAAAACAGGGTCCTTCCTACGAGCAGTACTTC | CASSLKQGPSYEQYF
TRBJ2-4 | TRBD1 | TRBV5-1 | NA | TGCGCCAGCAGCTTAGGACAGGAAAGAGCCAAAAACATTCAGTACTTC | CASSLGQERAKNIQYF
TRBJ1-1 | NA | TRBV6-5 | NA | TGTGCCAGCAGTTACGTGGGGGGAGGGACTGAAGCTTTCTTT | CASSYVGGGTEAFF
TRBJ2-7 | TRBD2 | TRBV20-1 | NA | TGCAGTGCTACTTCGGCTCAGCGGGAGTACTACGAGCAGTACTTC | CSATSAQREYYEQYF
TRBJ2-3 | NA | TRBV20-1 | NA | TGCAGTGCTAGACCACTAAGCGACGGCACAGATACGCAGTATTTT | CSARPLSDGTDTQYF
TRBJ2-5 | TRBD1 | TRBV5-1 | many | TGCGCCAGCAGCTTGAATCCCCGGGACAGCGAAGAGACCCAGTACTTC | CASSLNPRDSEETQYF
TRBJ2-7 | NA | TRBV6-5 | NA | TGTGCCAGCAGTTACAAGGGTTCAGAATACGAGCAGTACTTC | CASSYKGSEYEQYF
TRBJ2-7 | NA | TRBV7-9 | few | TGTGCCAGCAGCTTAACGTCCCGACAGTCCGGCGCCAACGAGCAGTACTTC | CASSLTSRQSGANEQYF
TRBJ1-1 | TRBD1 | TRBV12-3/TRBV12-4 | NA | TGTGCCAGCAGTTCCGCAGGGGGCATCACTGAAGCTTTCTTT | CASSSAGGITEAFF
TRBJ2-4 | TRBD2 | TRBV20-1 | NA | TGCAGTGCTAGAGTCAGCGGGGGTGATAAAAACATTCAGTACTTC | CSARVSGGDKNIQYF
TRBJ2-1 | TRBD2 | TRBV9 | many | TGTGCCAGCAGCCCAAGGACTAGCGGGAGCAATGAGCAGTTCTTC | CASSPRTSGSNEQFF
TRBJ2-3 | NA | TRBV15 | many | TGTGCCACCACCCCCGGTCCCTTCACAGATACGCAGTATTTT | CATTPGPFTDTQYF
TRBJ2-1 | TRBD2 | TRBV7-9 | few | TGTGCCAGCAGCGGCGGGACTAGCGGGAGAGGCGGAAGTGAGCAGTTCTTC | CASSGGTSGRGGSEQFF
TRBJ2-7 | NA | TRBV20-1 | many | TGCAGTGCTACGCCGAGGCCCGCGGGGGAGCAGTACTTC | CSATPRPAGEQYF
TRBJ2-3 | TRBD2 | TRBV20-1 | NA | TGCAGTGCTGTGATAGCGGGCAAAGATACGCAGTATTTT | CSAVIAGKDTQYF
TRBJ1-3 | NA | TRBV12-3/TRBV12-4 | many | TGTGCCAGCAGAATCTCTGGAAACACCATATATTTT | CASRISGNTIYF
TRBJ1-2 | NA | TRBV3-1 | many | TGTGCCAGCAGCCAGGGACACTATACTAACTATGGCTACACCTTC | CASSQGHYTNYGYTF
TRBJ2-3 | TRBD1 | TRBV20-1 | many | TGCAGTGCTTTGTCCGGGACAGGGTCAGATACGCAGTATTTT | CSALSGTGSDTQYF
TRBJ2-7 | NA | TRBV25-1 | many | TGTGCCAGCAGTGAATCCGGGACGGACTACGAGCAGTACTTC | CASSESGTDYEQYF
TRBJ2-2 | TRBD2 | TRBV20-1 | NA | TGCAGTGCTTCGGGACTAGCGGGATTGGGGGTGGTCGGGGAGCTGTTTTTT | CSASGLAGLGVVGELFF
TRBJ2-7 | TRBD2 | TRBV15 | NA | TGTGCCACCAGCAGAATAGCGGGGGGAAACTCCTACGAGCAGTACTTC | CATSRIAGGNSYEQYF
TRBJ2-1 | TRBD2 | TRBV29-1 | NA | TGCAGCGTTGGCGGGGGGAATTATAATGAGCAGTTCTTC | CSVGGGNYNEQFF
TRBJ2-5 | TRBD2 | TRBV6-2/TRBV6-3 | few | TGTGCCAGCAGCCATACTTCCGGGACTAGCGGCCCCCGCTTTGGAGAGACCCAGTACTTC | CASSHTSGTSGPRFGETQYF
TRBJ2-7 | TRBD1 | TRBV15 | NA | TGTGCCACCAGCAGAGGACAGGGACCCTACGAGCAGTACTTC | CATSRGQGPYEQYF
TRBJ2-7 | TRBD2 | TRBV3-1 | NA | TGTGCCAGCAGCCGGAGCACTAGCGGAACCTACGAGCAGTACTTC | CASSRSTSGTYEQYF
TRBJ2-5 | NA | TRBV7-6 | NA | TGTGCCAGCAGCTCCCCCCCGGAGGGCCAAGAGACCCAGTACTTC | CASSSPPEGQETQYF
TRBJ1-2 | NA | TRBV5-4 | NA | TGTGCCAGCAGCTTTTATCGGGACACTCGATATGGCTACACCTTC | CASSFYRDTRYGYTF